What follows is one T cell receptor beta chain and its context. This record belongs to a study of T cells in Graves' hyperthyroidism and ophthalmopathy. Study at large: Peripheral blood sampling occurred at initial diagnosis, before any treatment.

Regions amplified from RNA transcripts were the TCR beta CDR3 regions. The HTBI primer set served for first-round RT-PCR of the TCR CDR3. TCRdb passed the multiplex PCR reads through MiXCR, listing each CDR3 protein once. Of around 720,000 distinct CDR3 sequences in the sample, approximately 36% were seen once. Together with thyroid ultrasound, orbital computed tomography, serum thyroxine and TRAb, clinical symptoms were used for diagnoses. V dropped 5 bases and J dropped 6; count of bases not matched to a gene: 5. CDR1 SNHLY and CDR2 FYNNEI come from the germline V gene. The CDR3 runs to 14 residues.

Sequenced: blood. The chain joins TRBV2 to TRBJ2-1, with 9 nucleotides matching TRBD1. This receptor was obtained from a woman aged 40 to 50 with Graves' hyperthyroidism. CDR3 nucleotides: TGTGCCAGCAGTTATGGGACAGGGCCCAATGAGCAGTTCTTC. Translating gives CASSYGTGPNEQFF.